This T cell receptor (beta chain) was sequenced during a study of blood T cell repertoires in COVID-19. Overall study: Acute-phase and convalescent COVID-19 samples originated in the United States, Italy and Spain. PBMCs, B-cell-depleted T cells, or T cells provided the cDNA or gDNA that made up the material.

Source study methods: By means of reference gene primer amplification, nucleated cell counts were estimated. Sequencing was performed with immunoSEQ multiplex PCR; in TCRdb, only in-frame clones are kept and a portion is missing. V and J calls and clone size are given by that table; D and trimming were obtained from the DNA. The sample has hundreds of thousands of clones; 83% are singletons. The CDR3 runs 14 residues. V shed 4 bases and J 7 bases; nucleotides not matched to a gene: 6. The germline CDR1 and CDR2 sequences are SGHRS and YFSETQ. This chain connects TRBV5-1 to TRBJ2-1, with 9 bases matching TRBD1. The sample was peripheral blood. This TCR was sampled from a woman aged 40 to 50 with active or convalescent COVID-19. The CDR3 DNA reads as TGCGCCAGCAGCCTGGAAGGACAGGGGAATGAGCAGTTCTTC. This sequence encodes CASSLEGQGNEQFF.